What follows describes a single T cell receptor beta chain. Germline lookup yields CDR1 SNHLY and CDR2 FYNNEI. V was pared by 4 bases and J by 1 base, with 12 bases between. The CDR3 length is 15 residues. TCRdb's table, derived via immunoSEQ multiplex PCR, lists solely in-frame clones and lacks some. The sample has 400,000 to 500,000 clones; about nine tenths are singletons. These data belong to a study of control samples from healthy donors and cancer patients. The receptor was derived from a middle-aged man with head and neck cancer. Specimen: PBMCs. V is TRBV2 and J is TRBJ2-3; D gene unclear. The CDR3 nucleotides are TGTGCCAGCAGTGCGAGGACCCCTGGCACAGATACGCAGTATTTT. It codes for CASSARTPGTDTQYF.